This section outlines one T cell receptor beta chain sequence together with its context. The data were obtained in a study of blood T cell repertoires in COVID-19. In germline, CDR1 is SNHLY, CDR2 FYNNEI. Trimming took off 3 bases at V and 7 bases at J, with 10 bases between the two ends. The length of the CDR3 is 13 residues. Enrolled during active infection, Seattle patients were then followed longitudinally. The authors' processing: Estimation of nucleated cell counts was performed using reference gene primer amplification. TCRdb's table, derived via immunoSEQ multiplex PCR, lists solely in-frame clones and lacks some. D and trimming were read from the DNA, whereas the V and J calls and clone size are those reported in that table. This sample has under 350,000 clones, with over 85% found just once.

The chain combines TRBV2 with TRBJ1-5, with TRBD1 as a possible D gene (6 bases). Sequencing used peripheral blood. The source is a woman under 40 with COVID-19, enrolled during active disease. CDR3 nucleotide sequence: TGTGCCAGCAGTGACAGGGGAAGACAGCCCCAGCATTTT. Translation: CASSDRGRQPQHF.